A selection of T cell receptor beta chains follows, all from one sample in a study of T cell responses to AZD1222 COVID-19 vaccine. Sequencing was performed with immunoSEQ multiplex PCR; in TCRdb, only in-frame clones are kept and a portion is missing. The sample yields more than 150,000 clones, less than 95% seen once. Sequenced material: peripheral blood, taken on day 0 of AZD1222 vaccination. These receptors were obtained from an adult in good health. The CDR3 runs from the conserved cysteine through the conserved F or W. The order of the fields is J gene, clone size, V gene, D gene, CDR3 DNA, CDR3 protein. The D gene is left open where the match is weak. The size field is filled for only some rows; it gives once, few, many or a size class.

>TRBJ1-6|.|TRBV14|TRBD1
TGTGCCAGCAGCCAGACCCGGGACAGCAATTCACCCCTCCACTTT
CASSQTRDSNSPLHF
>TRBJ2-7|few|TRBV3-1/TRBV3-2|.
TGTGCCAGCAAAGGGAACGGTATGAGCTACGAGCAGTACTTC
CASKGNGMSYEQYF
>TRBJ1-5|.|TRBV5-5|TRBD1
TGTGCCAGCAGTCAGGGGGCACCTCGATCGCCCCAGCATTTT
CASSQGAPRSPQHF
>TRBJ2-2|.|TRBV15|.
TGTGCCACCAGCAGAGAGGTAGCGAGGACCGGGGAGCTGTTTTTT
CATSREVARTGELFF
>TRBJ2-7|.|TRBV5-1|TRBD1
TGCGCCAGCAGCTTCCCCGACAGGGCCTACGAGCAGTACTTC
CASSFPDRAYEQYF
>TRBJ2-2|.|TRBV11-3|TRBD2
TGTGCCAGCAGTTACAGCGGGACTTCCACCGGGGAGCTGTTTTTT
CASSYSGTSTGELFF
>TRBJ1-1|.|TRBV7-3|.
TGTGCCAGCAGCTCCGGAGTGAACACTGAAGCTTTCTTT
CASSSGVNTEAFF
>TRBJ2-3|.|TRBV4-2|.
TGTGCCAGCAGCAGGAGGGAGAGGGCAGATACGCAGTATTTT
CASSRRERADTQYF
>TRBJ1-1|.|TRBV25-1|.
TGTGCCAGCAGCCTATATAACACTGAAGCTTTCTTT
CASSLYNTEAFF
>TRBJ1-5|.|TRBV30|.
TGTGCCTGGAGTGTCCAAAATCAGCCCCAGCATTTT
CAWSVQNQPQHF
>TRBJ2-7|.|TRBV7-9|.
TGTGCCAGCAGCTCCAGAGGGGCCGAGCAGTACTTC
CASSSRGAEQYF
>TRBJ1-6|.|TRBV27|.
TGTGCAAGCAGTTCCTATAATTCACCCCTCCACTTT
CASSSYNSPLHF
>TRBJ1-2|.|TRBV7-9|.
TGTGCCAGCAGCTTAGGCCTAGGAGAGAATGGCTACACCTTC
CASSLGLGENGYTF
>TRBJ1-3|once|TRBV7-9|.
TGTGCCACCGCTCCAACCAAAGCGGTTGGGGGCTCTGGAAACACCATATATTTT
CATAPTKAVGGSGNTIYF
>TRBJ1-4|once|TRBV12-3/TRBV12-4|.
TGTGCCAGCAGACCCGGGACAGAAAAACTGTTTTTT
CASRPGTEKLFF
>TRBJ2-7|.|TRBV7-3|TRBD2
TGTGCCAGCAGCCCGTCGACTAGCGGGAATGACGAGCAGTACTTC
CASSPSTSGNDEQYF
>TRBJ1-5|.|TRBV20-1|.
TGCAGTGCTAGTGGAGGGCCTAATCAGCCCCAGCATTTT
CSASGGPNQPQHF
>TRBJ1-3|.|TRBV6-5|.
TGTGCCAGCGGACAGACGATATCCTCTGGAAACACCATATATTTT
CASGQTISSGNTIYF